The 29 T cell receptor beta chains below were found in one sample sequenced in a study of vaccination and CD4 T cells after COVID-19. No antigen is known for these receptors. As to treatment: roughly ten-day PBMC culture with coronavirus spike peptide pools or control peptides (ViraFEST assay). The Oncomine TCR Beta short-read assay was what sequenced the DNA obtained from cultured CD4+ T cells. TCRdb re-derived calls from the PCR reads in MiXCR, one entry per CDR3 protein. Among roughly 12,000 distinct CDR3 sequences listed, 60% to 65% were seen once. The sample was CD4+ T cells from blood, cultured in vitro. These TCRs come from a human donor who had recovered from COVID-19.

The rearrangement uses TRBV7-2 and TRBJ2-7, with D unresolved. The CDR3 is 13 amino acids. V was cut by 6 bases and J by 5 bases, with 14 bases left in between. Germline assignment: CDR1 SGHTA and CDR2 FQGNSA. CDR3 region: CASSTGRVHEQYF. CDR3 in DNA: TGTGCCAGCAGTACCGGACGAGTCCACGAGCAGTACTTC.

In its sample, this clonotype was seen a few times. The genes are TRBV20-1 and TRBJ2-1; 9 bases are a match to TRBD2. From germline, CDR1 is DFQATT and CDR2 SNEGSKA (reference sequence). V trimming: 3 bases; J trimming: 8 bases; junction bases outside the gene matches: 8. The CDR3 is 14 residues long. As DNA, the CDR3 is TGCAGTGCTAGTGGCTTAGCGGGAGCCGATGAGCAGTTCTTC. It encodes CSASGLAGADEQFF.

A remark on this clonotype: The junction departs from the called germline gene at one end, perhaps through a read error. This sequence joins TRBV6-5 and TRBJ2-5, with D perhaps matching TRBD1 or TRBD2 (5 bases each). The V gene's germline CDR1 is MNHEY and CDR2 SVGAGI. The CDR3 is 17 residues long. CDR3 in amino acids: CASSYSAGANYQETLYF. In DNA, the CDR3 is TGTGCCAGCAGTTACTCTGCCGGGGCAAATTACCAAGAGACCCTGTACTTC.

This sequence joins TRBV15 and TRBJ2-1; TRBD2 aligns across 7 bases. The CDR3 is 16 residues long. The ends lost 0 bases at V and 3 bases at J; junction bases unmatched: 5. Per germline, CDR1 LNHNV and CDR2 YYDKDF (reference sequence). CDR3 protein: CATSRDWRESYNEQFF. CDR3 sequence (DNA): TGTGCCACCAGCAGAGATTGGCGGGAGAGCTACAATGAGCAGTTCTTC.

This clonotype was detected a few times. The V gene is TRBV29-1, the J gene TRBJ2-5; TRBD1 agrees at 7 bases. The CDR3 runs 13 residues. Germline V lookup: CDR1 SQVTM, CDR2 ANQGSEA. V lost 2 bases, J lost 5 bases, and 5 bases stayed unmatched. CDR3 nucleotide sequence: TGCAGCGTTGAACTACAGGGGTGGGAGACCCAGTACTTC. This encodes CSVELQGWETQYF. Complete variable domain (other parts from reference TRBV29-1 and TRBJ2-5): SAVISQKPSRDICQRGTSLTIQCQVDSQVTMMFWYRQQPGQSLTLIATANQGSEATYESGFVIDKFPISRPNLTFSTLTVSNMSPEDSSIYLCSVELQGWETQYFGPGTRLLVL.

The chain is built from TRBV28 and TRBJ1-2; the D is unclear. CDR3 length: 11 amino acids. CDR1 MDHEN and CDR2 SYDVKM come from the germline V gene. The CDR3 protein is CVSTDNYGYTF. The CDR3 coding sequence is TGTGTCTCCACCGATAACTATGGCTACACCTTC.

CDR3 sequence reads: CASMRGGQSETQYF. The CDR3 bases are TGTGCCAGCATGAGGGGGGGACAATCGGAGACCCAGTACTTC. V gene TRBV7-6 combines with J gene TRBJ2-5, with D maybe TRBD2 (7 bases). The CDR3 consists of 14 residues. Germline V lookup: CDR1 SGHVS, CDR2 FNYEAQ. V lost 7 bases and J 5 bases, leaving 17 bases between the germline ends.

This sequence joins TRBV18 and TRBJ2-5, with D tentatively TRBD1 or TRBD2 (6 bases each). CDR1 is KGHSH, CDR2 LQKENI, per germline. Trimming took 0 bases from V and 1 from J, leaving 9 bases between them. CDR3 size: 15 residues. The CDR3 spells CASSPPGGGQETQYF. The CDR3 DNA reads as TGTGCCAGCTCACCACCGGGGGGCGGCCAAGAGACCCAGTACTTC.

This clonotype turned up a few times. The gene calls are TRBV12-3 or TRBV12-4 and TRBJ2-7; TRBD2 might be the D (6 bases). CDR3 size: 15 residues. V shed 5 bases and J shed 2 bases, with 16 bases lying between them. The CDR3 sequence is CASSLSGDSTYEQYF. The CDR3 DNA sequence: TGTGCCAGCAGTCTCTCCGGGGACTCGACCTACGAGCAGTACTTC.

In this sample, this clonotype turned up a few times. V usage is TRBV28 and J usage is TRBJ1-5, with a possible D match to TRBD1 (5 bases). The CDR3 is 15 residues long. The germline V gene has CDR1 MDHEN and CDR2 SYDVKM. Deletions cut 9 bases from V and 1 base from J, with 16 bases between. CDR3 sequence: CASIPGGVSNQPQHF. Here the CDR3 DNA reads TGTGCCAGTATTCCTGGGGGGGTGAGCAATCAGCCCCAGCATTTT.

The chain uses TRBV7-3 and TRBJ2-5; D is perhaps TRBD2 (6 bases). The CDR3 spans 15 residues. Germline V CDR1 and CDR2: SGHTA, FQGTGA. V was trimmed by 5 bases and J by 4 bases, leaving 17 bases between them. The CDR3 region is CASSRQSGLGETQYF. For the CDR3, the DNA is TGTGCCAGCAGCCGTCAAAGCGGGTTAGGAGAGACCCAGTACTTC. The whole variable domain, filled in from reference TRBV7-3 and TRBJ2-5, reads GAGVSQTPSNKVTEKGKYVELRCDPISGHTALYWYRQSLGQGPEFLIYFQGTGAADDSGLPNDRFFAVRPEGSVSTLKIQRTERGDSAVYLCASSRQSGLGETQYFGPGTRLLVL.

V is TRBV5-4 and J is TRBJ2-1; D is possibly TRBD1 (5 bases). This CDR3 comprises 13 residues. Germline lookup yields CDR1 SGHNT and CDR2 YYREEE (reference sequence). V lost 4 bases and J 6 bases, leaving 11 bases between the germline ends. CDR3 sequence: CASSPRTFNEQFF. As DNA, the CDR3 is TGTGCCAGCAGCCCAAGGACATTCAATGAGCAGTTCTTC.

This chain links TRBV15 with TRBJ2-7; a weak D match, TRBD2 (6 bases). V lost 0 bases to trimming and J lost 9 bases, with 12 bases between them. This CDR3 has 13 residues. Germline CDR1 is LNHNV and CDR2 is YYDKDF (reference sequence). CDR3 protein: CATSRDLGRRQYF. The CDR3, as DNA: TGTGCCACCAGCAGAGATTTAGGGAGGAGGCAGTACTTC.

This chain connects TRBV7-9 to TRBJ2-5, with D perhaps matching TRBD2 (5 bases). The V and J ends lost 1 base and 4 bases respectively, with 19 bases between them. This CDR3 is 17 amino acids long. The germline V gene has CDR1 SEHNR and CDR2 FQNEAQ (reference sequence). The CDR3 spells CASSLEPGLSGGETQYF. The CDR3 DNA reads as TGTGCCAGCAGCTTAGAGCCAGGATTAAGTGGAGGAGAGACCCAGTACTTC. The entire variable domain, with the rest obtained from reference TRBV7-9 and TRBJ2-5, is as follows: DTGVSQNPRHKITKRGQNVTFRCDPISEHNRLYWYRQTLGQGPEFLTYFQNEAQLEKSRLLSDRFSAERPKGSFSTLEIQRTEQGDSAMYLCASSLEPGLSGGETQYFGPGTRLLVL.

About this clonotype: The junction differs from germline at one of its ends, possibly a read error. The V call is TRBV7-7, the J call TRBJ2-2, with D uncertain. The germline V gene has CDR1 SSHAT and CDR2 FNYEAQ (reference sequence). There are 14 residues in the CDR3. CDR3 DNA: TGTGCTAGCAGCTTAGTCTCGAACACCGGGGAGCTGTTTTTT. Protein sequence: CASSLVSNTGELFF.

Concerning this clonotype itself: The junction differs from germline at one of its ends, possibly a read error. This chain uses TRBV2 with TRBJ2-7; the match to TRBD2 covers 8 bases. Germline V lookup: CDR1 SNHLY, CDR2 FYNNEI. CDR3 size: 12 residues. CDR3 sequence (DNA): TGTGCCAGCAGTACGACGAAGCGGGAGTCAGAGTTC. This codes for CASSTTKRESEF.

By sample share, this clonotype is medium-sized. The chain recombines TRBV5-1 with TRBJ1-2, with D unresolved. Trimming stripped 4 bases from V and 5 bases from J, with 15 bases between. The germline CDR1 and CDR2 sequences are SGHRS and YFSETQ. The CDR3 extends over 14 amino acids. CDR3 loop: CASSTPREGYGYTF. The CDR3 region has the DNA TGCGCCAGCAGCACCCCGCGGGAGGGATATGGCTACACCTTC. Filled out from reference TRBV5-1 and TRBJ1-2, the complete variable domain reads KAGVTQTPRYLIKTRGQQVTLSCSPISGHRSVSWYQQTPGQGLQFLFEYFSETQRNKGNFPGRFSGRQFSNSRSEMNVSTLELGDSALYLCASSTPREGYGYTFGSGTRLTVV.

This sequence joins TRBV30 and TRBJ2-4; 10 nucleotides line up with TRBD2. The V segment lost 2 bases and the J segment 7 bases; nucleotides outside the gene matches: 11. CDR3 size: 16 residues. Germline assignment: CDR1 GTSNPN and CDR2 SVGIG (reference sequence). CDR3 sequence reads: CAWSNQREGLGNIQYF. CDR3 bases: TGTGCCTGGAGTAACCAGCGGGAGGGCCTCGGGAACATTCAGTACTTC.

V and J are TRBV2 and TRBJ1-6; 8 nucleotides align to TRBD1. V was clipped by 6 bases and J by 9 bases; unmatched bases: 10. This CDR3 has 15 residues. Germline-derived CDR1 and CDR2 are SNHLY and FYNNEI. Written as DNA, the CDR3 is TGTGCCAGCAGGGGAAACCAGGGGGCTAGTTCACCCCTCCACTTT. Protein: CASRGNQGASSPLHF.

This clonotype was observed once. The V and J genes are TRBV19 and TRBJ2-5; 8 nucleotides align to TRBD2. The CDR3 spans 15 residues. In germline, CDR1 is LNHDA, CDR2 SQIVND (reference sequence). The trim removed 1 base at V and 5 bases at J, leaving 6 bases unmatched. The CDR3 DNA reads TGTGCCAGTAGTATAGCCTGGACTAGCTGGGAGACCCAGTACTTC. Translating it yields CASSIAWTSWETQYF.

The CDR3 sequence: CASGASGGGYTF. The CDR3 coding sequence is TGTGCCAGCGGAGCCTCAGGGGGTGGCTACACCTTC. The J gene is TRBJ1-2, the V gene TRBV6-1; TRBD1 agrees at 7 bases. The V gene end was trimmed by 8 bases and the J gene end by 7 bases; junction bases not matched to a gene: 7. Germline V CDR1 and CDR2: MNHNS, SASEGT. This CDR3 is 12 amino acids long.

CDR3 protein: CASRISGSYEQYF. CDR3 nucleotide sequence: TGTGCCAGCAGGATCAGCGGATCCTACGAGCAGTACTTC. This chain joins TRBV2 and TRBJ2-7, with a weak D call TRBD2 (5 bases). The CDR3 spans 13 residues. Germline V gives CDR1 SNHLY, CDR2 FYNNEI. Trimming stripped 6 bases from V and 1 base from J, with 10 bases between.

This chain uses TRBV20-1 with TRBJ2-5; D could derive from TRBD1 or TRBD2 (6 bases each). Germline V gene sequence: CDR1 DFQATT, CDR2 SNEGSKA (reference sequence). The CDR3 loop spans 14 amino acids. V lost 1 base, J lost 2 bases, and 11 bases lay in between. CDR3 protein: CSARGGGGQETQYF. The CDR3 nucleotides read TGCAGTGCTAGAGGAGGGGGAGGTCAAGAGACCCAGTACTTC.

The rearrangement uses TRBV30 and TRBJ1-1, with a weak D call TRBD1 (5 bases). Looked up from germline, CDR1 is GTSNPN and CDR2 is SVGIG (reference sequence). This CDR3 is 13 amino acids long. Trimming pared 2 bases from V and 4 bases from J, leaving 11 bases between. CDR3 nucleotide sequence: TGTGCCTGGAGTCCCAGGGCTAGCACTGAAGCTTTCTTT. Its translation is CAWSPRASTEAFF.

The V call is TRBV19, the J call TRBJ2-2, with 8 nucleotides matching TRBD1. The length of the CDR3 is 15 residues. J lost 0 bases, V lost 6 bases, and 3 bases had no gene match. Germline values: CDR1 LNHDA, CDR2 SQIVND (reference sequence). The chain's CDR3 is CASRQDRANTGELFF. CDR3 sequence (DNA): TGTGCCAGTAGACAGGACAGGGCGAACACCGGGGAGCTGTTTTTT.

The gene calls are TRBV20-1 and TRBJ2-7, with D possibly matching TRBD1 (5 bases). The CDR3 spans 14 residues. V lost 6 bases and J lost 5, with 20 bases in between. Germline CDR1 and CDR2: DFQATT and SNEGSKA (reference sequence). CDR3 sequence (DNA): TGCAGTGCCCAGGACACGGGCACGGGTGACGAGCAGTACTTC. Translation gives CSAQDTGTGDEQYF.

This clonotype came up a few times. The chain uses TRBV28 and TRBJ2-3, with 7 bases lining up with TRBD2. Germline-derived CDR1 and CDR2 are MDHEN and SYDVKM. V lost 4 bases and J lost 1; bases outside the gene matches: 5. The CDR3 extends over 15 amino acids. The CDR3 bases are TGTGCCAGCAGTTCAGCGGGACGGGGCACAGATACGCAGTATTTT. Translating gives CASSSAGRGTDTQYF.

Only a few counts were recorded for this clonotype. The chain is built from TRBV24-1 and TRBJ2-5; 9 positions match TRBD2. This CDR3 region has 15 residues. J gave up 5 bases and V 3 bases, and 6 bases lay outside the gene matches. From germline, CDR1 is KGHDR and CDR2 SFDVKD. The CDR3 loop reads CATSDNSGSGETQYF. The CDR3 DNA sequence: TGTGCCACCAGTGATAATAGCGGGAGTGGTGAGACCCAGTACTTC.

This clonotype was counted a few times. The chain links TRBV24-1 to TRBJ1-5, with D perhaps matching TRBD1 (6 bases). CDR1 KGHDR and CDR2 SFDVKD come from the germline V gene. The V end lost 7 bases, the J end lost 3 bases, and 12 bases lay between the germline ends. The CDR3 runs to 14 residues. The CDR3 region is CATSNRQANQPQHF. CDR3 nucleotides: TGTGCCACCAGCAACCGACAGGCCAATCAGCCCCAGCATTTT.